The present T cell receptor beta chain was sequenced within a study of shared clonotypes between healthy human individuals. This clone was seen a handful of times. Its specificity is unknown. The sample holds other DNA sequences that translate to the same CDR3. Findings of the study overall: Generation probabilities were higher for clonotypes shared across all four sorted-subset donors than for unshared ones. Only blood was sampled; tissue repertoires likely differ.

Several immunoSEQ plates held equal portions of the genomic DNA taken from each subset. Measured with immunoSEQ multiplex PCR; TCRdb has only the in-frame clones, and not every one. The sample has about a million clones; approximately 76% are singletons. Germline trimming cut 0 bases from V and 0 bases from J; bases unmatched to any gene: 4. CDR3 length: 17 residues. Per the germline V gene, CDR1 is MGHRA and CDR2 is YSYEKL. The donors, all of them Caucasian adults, lived in Nashville, Tennessee. Sequencing input: memory CD4+ T cells sorted from blood. Documented subset: CD45RA-negative fraction. This TCR came from a man aged 18 to 30 in good health. The V call is TRBV4-1, the J call TRBJ2-4; 8 positions agree with TRBD2. The CDR3 nucleotides read TGCGCCAGCAGCCAAGACTCCGGGGGGGTAGCCAAAAACATTCAGTACTTC. Protein product: CASSQDSGGVAKNIQYF.